The 32 T cell receptor beta chains below all came from one sample that was sequenced in a study of T cells after yellow fever vaccination. TCRdb itself ran the 5' RACE reads through MiXCR, one entry per CDR3 protein. The repertoire includes about 96,000 distinct CDR3 sequences, about 8.2% of them detected once, and roughly 17% sits in the top ten. The material was CD8+ T cells not binding an NS4B(214-222) dextramer, sorted from PBMCs, obtained roughly 15 days after the first yellow fever vaccination. The source is a man aged 18 to 30 who received the YFV17D yellow fever vaccine.

The chain carries TRBV12-3 or TRBV12-4 and TRBJ2-5; a possible D gene is TRBD1 (6 bases). Trimming stripped 5 bases from V and 4 bases from J, with 14 bases between. The CDR3 totals 14 residues. CDR3 residues: CASSHNTGRETQYF. In DNA form, the CDR3 reads TGTGCCAGCAGTCACAATACAGGGAGAGAGACCCAGTACTTC.

The chain links TRBV6-2 or TRBV6-3 to TRBJ2-5; 11 bases line up with TRBD2. V gave up 7 bases and J gave up 3 bases; unmatched junction bases: 10. CDR1 and CDR2 (germline): MNHEY, SVGEGT. This CDR3 is built from 16 residues. Written as DNA, the CDR3 is TGTGCCAGCATACCGCAGTCTAGCGGGGGGAAAGAGACCCAGTACTTC. Translated, it gives CASIPQSSGGKETQYF.

This clonotype was seen a few times. This chain links TRBV12-5 with TRBJ2-5, with a possible D match to TRBD2 (5 bases). This CDR3 has 14 amino acids. Germline assignment: CDR1 LGHNT and CDR2 FRNRAP. Trimming left V 5 bases short and J 10 bases short, with 20 bases between. CDR3 sequence (DNA): TGTGCTAGTGGTCCAGCGGCTGAGGGTGCCGTCCAGTACTTC. As protein: CASGPAAEGAVQYF.

This clonotype was found a few times. The chain has TRBV9 and TRBJ1-4; D unclear. V was clipped by 0 bases and J by 4 bases, with 16 bases between them. Germline loops: CDR1 SGDLS, CDR2 YYNGEE. The CDR3 runs 17 residues. The CDR3 loop reads CASSVGSGHWSNEKLFF. CDR3 coding DNA: TGTGCCAGCAGCGTAGGATCGGGTCACTGGAGTAATGAAAAACTGTTTTTT.

This chain joins TRBV12-3 or TRBV12-4 and TRBJ1-6, with 9 bases identical to TRBD1. This CDR3 is built from 20 residues. The V and J ends lost 2 bases and 0 bases, in that order; junction bases with no gene match: 11. The DNA for the CDR3 is TGTGCCAGCAGTTTAAACTGGCCGGGACAGGGTAGCTCCTATAATTCACCCCTCCACTTT. Protein sequence: CASSLNWPGQGSSYNSPLHF.

CDR3 coding DNA: TGTGCCAGCAGCCTGGACACCCAGCTCTCCTACGAGCAGTACGTC. It translates to CASSLDTQLSYEQYV. V and J are TRBV7-8 and TRBJ2-7; D perhaps matches TRBD1 (5 bases). The V and J ends lost 5 bases and 0 bases respectively, with 14 bases between them. Germline CDR1 is SGHVS and CDR2 is FQNEAQ. The CDR3 has 15 residues.

A few counts support this clonotype. The chain links TRBV27 to TRBJ1-5, with TRBD1 identical over 9 bases. CDR3 length equals 17 residues. CDR1 is MNHEY, CDR2 SMNVEV, per germline (reference sequence). Trimming removed 2 bases from V and 5 bases from J; junction bases left unmatched: 10. This CDR3 reads CASSLTQTGGLYQPQHF. The DNA of the CDR3 is TGTGCCAGCAGTTTAACCCAGACAGGGGGTTTGTATCAGCCCCAGCATTTT.

This clonotype was observed a handful of times. The rearrangement uses TRBV12-5 and TRBJ2-5; the D gene is possibly TRBD1 (6 bases). Germline CDR1 LGHNT, CDR2 FRNRAP. This CDR3 is built from 13 residues. The V and J ends lost 7 bases and 1 base respectively, with 10 bases between them. In nucleotides, the CDR3 is TGTGCTAGTGTTCCGGACAGCCAAGAGACCCAGTACTTC. This translates into CASVPDSQETQYF.

This chain joins TRBV5-1 and TRBJ2-3, with TRBD2 identical over 11 bases. The CDR3 has 16 amino acids. Germline assignment: CDR1 SGHRS and CDR2 YFSETQ. J lost 3 bases, V lost 0 bases, and 3 bases had no gene match. In nucleotides, the CDR3 is TGCGCCAGCAGCTTGGAGCTAGCGGGGGGAACAGATACGCAGTATTTT. This translates into CASSLELAGGTDTQYF.

Ten or more counts support this clonotype. The V gene is TRBV29-1, the J gene TRBJ2-1; D gene uncertain. The CDR3 has 12 amino acids. Germline values: CDR1 SQVTM, CDR2 ANQGSEA. The V gene lost 6 bases and the J gene lost 6 bases, with 12 bases spanning the gap. The CDR3 DNA reads TGCAGCGTCATGCTGAGGCCCAATGAGCAGTTCTTC. Its protein is CSVMLRPNEQFF.

This clonotype has a handful of counts. The chain has TRBV6-2 or TRBV6-3 and TRBJ2-1, with 9 bases that match TRBD2. Germline-derived CDR1 and CDR2 are MNHEY and SVGEGT. J lost 5 bases, V lost 9 bases, and 5 bases had no gene match. The CDR3 has 13 residues. CDR3 bases: TGTGCCAGTGCGGGGGGGCAGCACAATGAGCAGTTCTTC. Its protein is CASAGGQHNEQFF.

This clonotype was observed a few times. The chain carries TRBV3-1 and TRBJ1-4; D is uncertain. The CDR3 spans 16 residues. V shed 0 bases and J shed 4 bases, with 12 bases lying between them. Germline V gene lookup returns CDR1 LGHDT and CDR2 YNNKEL (reference sequence). Here the CDR3 reads CASSQDHGRFNEKLFF. CDR3 coding DNA: TGTGCCAGCAGCCAAGATCATGGGAGGTTTAATGAAAAACTGTTTTTT.

The chain uses TRBV27 and TRBJ2-7; D is perhaps TRBD1 (6 bases). The CDR3 contains 15 residues. Germline loops: CDR1 MNHEY, CDR2 SMNVEV (reference sequence). Trimming cost V 3 bases and J 1 base, with 13 bases left between them. In DNA form, the CDR3 reads TGTGCCAGCAGTTTCTTTGGGGGACAATCCTACGAGCAGTACTTC. This codes for CASSFFGGQSYEQYF.

This clonotype was counted only a few times. V and J are TRBV6-5 and TRBJ2-1; D might be TRBD2 (6 bases). CDR1 and CDR2 from the germline V gene are MNHEY and SVGAGI. The V end lost 2 bases, the J end lost 7 bases, and 12 bases lay between the germline ends. The CDR3 is 14 amino acids. CDR3 amino acids: CASSYGGGLNEQFF. The CDR3, as DNA: TGTGCCAGCAGTTACGGGGGAGGCCTTAATGAGCAGTTCTTC.

This clonotype was found a few times. The chain uses TRBV30 and TRBJ1-2; TRBD1 is a possible D gene (5 bases). This CDR3 spans 14 amino acids. Trimming left V 0 bases short and J 4 bases short, with 12 bases between. In germline, CDR1 is GTSNPN, CDR2 SVGIG (reference sequence). In nucleotides, the CDR3 is TGTGCCTGGAGTGTGGGGGGGATTTTCTATGGCTACACCTTC. Its protein is CAWSVGGIFYGYTF.

V is TRBV9 and J is TRBJ2-7; D is perhaps TRBD1 or TRBD2 (5 bases each). The CDR3 totals 13 residues. Between the trimmed V and J ends, which lost 4 bases and 1 base, there was a span of 9 bases. Germline lookup yields CDR1 SGDLS and CDR2 YYNGEE. CDR3 in amino acids: CASSWGFSYEQYF. In DNA form, the CDR3 reads TGTGCCAGCAGCTGGGGGTTTTCCTACGAGCAGTACTTC.

This clonotype was found many times. The chain recombines TRBV10-2 with TRBJ2-2, with unresolved D. CDR3 length: 15 residues. Germline CDR1 reads WSHSY; CDR2 reads SAAADI. The ends were cut back, 0 bases at V and 4 bases at J, with 9 bases in the middle. The DNA for the CDR3 is TGCGCCAGCAGTGAGTCGCAAGCGCTCACCGGGGAGCTGTTTTTT. It translates to CASSESQALTGELFF.

This sequence joins TRBV4-1 and TRBJ2-5, with D perhaps matching TRBD2 (5 bases). Looked up from germline, CDR1 is MGHRA and CDR2 is YSYEKL. The CDR3 sequence is 15 residues long. Trimming pared 0 bases from V and 10 bases from J, leaving 18 bases between. CDR3 sequence reads: CASSQDNPWGDVQYF. The CDR3 nucleotides are TGCGCCAGCAGCCAAGATAACCCCTGGGGAGATGTCCAGTACTTC.

Only a few counts were recorded for this clonotype. The J gene is TRBJ1-4, the V gene TRBV27; D unclear. CDR1 is MNHEY, CDR2 SMNVEV, per germline (reference sequence). Trimming pared 2 bases from V and 8 bases from J, leaving 12 bases between. The CDR3 has 14 residues. Here the CDR3 DNA reads TGTGCCAGCAGTTTAGACCCCGCGGGGGAAAAACTGTTTTTT. It encodes CASSLDPAGEKLFF. The whole variable domain, filled in from reference TRBV27 and TRBJ1-4, reads EAQVTQNPRYLITVTGKKLTVTCSQNMNHEYMSWYRQDPGLGLRQIYYSMNVEVTDKGDVPEGYKVSRKEKRNFPLILESPSPNQTSLYFCASSLDPAGEKLFFGSGTQLSVL.

The chain combines TRBV20-1 with TRBJ2-7, with D unclear. CDR1 and CDR2 (germline): DFQATT, SNEGSKA (reference sequence). The CDR3 is 11 residues long. V lost 3 bases and J lost 4, with 7 bases in between. The chain's CDR3 is CSASSSYEQYF. The CDR3 DNA reads as TGCAGTGCTAGTTCATCTTACGAGCAGTACTTC.

The sample holds one count of this clonotype. This chain links TRBV7-9 with TRBJ1-5, with no clear D. The CDR3 spans 15 residues. Germline V gene data show CDR1 as SEHNR and CDR2 as FQNEAQ (reference sequence). V was trimmed by 2 bases and J by 4 bases, leaving 12 bases between them. The CDR3 reads CASSLIRTGNQPQHF. The CDR3 DNA is TGTGCCAGCAGCTTAATCAGGACTGGTAATCAGCCCCAGCATTTT.

This clonotype was counted between two and nine times. The rearrangement joins TRBV15 to TRBJ2-3; no clear D. Trimming pared 0 bases from V and 6 bases from J, leaving 7 bases between. The CDR3 extends over 13 amino acids. Germline V gives CDR1 LNHNV, CDR2 YYDKDF (reference sequence). The CDR3 region has the DNA TGTGCCACCAGCAGAGATCCGTCGGATACGCAGTATTTT. It yields the protein CATSRDPSDTQYF.

This clonotype was observed a handful of times. V usage is TRBV12-3 or TRBV12-4 and J usage is TRBJ2-1, with 16 positions matching TRBD2. Losses at the gene ends were 6 bases for V and 0 bases for J; bases not matched to a gene: 11. The CDR3 consists of 20 residues. The CDR3 reads CASRGTRGLAGGSSYNEQFF. In DNA form, the CDR3 reads TGTGCCAGCAGGGGGACCCGGGGACTAGCGGGGGGGAGCTCCTACAATGAGCAGTTCTTC.

This rearrangement joins TRBV29-1 to TRBJ1-1; D call uncertain. Germline CDR1 and CDR2: SQVTM and ANQGSEA. The CDR3 has 12 amino acids. V dropped 3 bases and J dropped 1 base, with 6 bases sitting between them. This CDR3 reads CSVEAGNTEAFF. The CDR3 DNA is TGCAGCGTTGAGGCGGGGAACACTGAAGCTTTCTTT.

This clonotype appeared many times. V gene TRBV5-1 combines with J gene TRBJ2-3, with 10 nucleotides matching TRBD2. CDR3 length: 16 amino acids. Unmatched junction bases numbered 6, after V lost 1 base and J lost 4 bases. CDR1 and CDR2 from the germline V gene are SGHRS and YFSETQ. CDR3 region: CASSLRGLASADTQYF. The CDR3 DNA reads as TGCGCCAGCAGCTTGAGGGGACTAGCGAGCGCAGATACGCAGTATTTT.

The sample holds a few counts of this clonotype. The chain has TRBV15 and TRBJ2-7, with a tentative D call TRBD2 (6 bases). The CDR3 has 13 residues. The germline V gene has CDR1 LNHNV and CDR2 YYDKDF (reference sequence). V lost 1 base to trimming and J lost 6 bases, with 10 bases between them. CDR3 loop: CATSRGGVREQYF. In DNA, the CDR3 is TGTGCCACCAGCAGAGGGGGGGTACGCGAGCAGTACTTC.

This chain joins TRBV19 and TRBJ1-2; 8 bases line up with TRBD1. Germline V lookup: CDR1 LNHDA, CDR2 SQIVND (reference sequence). The CDR3 is 14 amino acids. V lost 6 bases and J lost 2; bases outside the gene matches: 5. This chain's CDR3 is CASRDRDENYGYTF. DNA of the CDR3: TGTGCCAGTAGGGACAGGGACGAGAACTATGGCTACACCTTC.

V gene TRBV7-2 combines with J gene TRBJ2-3; 8 nucleotides line up with TRBD2. V was clipped by 1 base and J by 2 bases; unmatched bases: 5. Germline CDR1 SGHTA, CDR2 FQGNSA. The CDR3 extends over 16 amino acids. The CDR3 region has the DNA TGTGCCAGCAGCTTAGGAGGACTAGCCTCCACAGATACGCAGTATTTT. Translation: CASSLGGLASTDTQYF. Looking up the rest from reference TRBV7-2 and TRBJ2-3 gives the full variable domain: GAGVSQSPSNKVTEKGKDVELRCDPISGHTALYWYRQSLGQGLEFLIYFQGNSAPDKSGLPSDRFSAERTGGSVSTLTIQRTQQEDSAVYLCASSLGGLASTDTQYFGPGTRLTVL.

The table lists this clonotype with a few counts. V gene TRBV7-9 combines with J gene TRBJ1-3; D unclear. There are 14 residues in the CDR3. Trimming pared 3 bases from V and 2 bases from J, leaving 8 bases between. The germline V gene has CDR1 SEHNR and CDR2 FQNEAQ (reference sequence). CDR3 in amino acids: CASSLSGAGNTIYF. The CDR3 DNA reads TGTGCCAGCAGCTTGTCTGGGGCTGGAAACACCATATATTTT.

The chain carries TRBV27 and TRBJ2-5; D gene unclear. Germline CDR1 reads MNHEY; CDR2 reads SMNVEV (reference sequence). CDR3 length equals 14 residues. Trimming left V 5 bases short and J 0 bases short, with 10 bases between. The CDR3 coding sequence is TGTGCCAGCAGTCCCGTTTTTTACCAAGAGACCCAGTACTTC. It specifies CASSPVFYQETQYF.

This sequence joins TRBV7-9 and TRBJ1-1; D is ambiguous. V was pared by 2 bases and J by 4 bases, with 14 bases between. This CDR3 comprises 15 residues. The germline CDR1 and CDR2 sequences are SEHNR and FQNEAQ (reference sequence). The CDR3 nucleotides read TGTGCCAGCAGCTTACCGGTCGTGACCCCCACTGAAGCTTTCTTT. Translating gives CASSLPVVTPTEAFF.

This chain joins TRBV7-6 and TRBJ2-3; no firm D call. CDR1 SGHVS and CDR2 FNYEAQ come from the germline V gene. This CDR3 has 12 amino acids. Trimming took 6 bases from V and 10 from J, leaving 14 bases between them. The CDR3 here is CASRERDGAQYF. CDR3 nucleotides: TGTGCCAGCAGGGAGAGAGATGGTGCGCAGTATTTT.